A selection of T cell receptor beta chains follows, all from one sample in a study of vaccination and CD4 T cells after COVID-19. Their recognized antigens are unknown. TCRdb independently ran MiXCR on the PCR reads; one entry per CDR3 protein. The profile shows around 5,700 distinct CDR3 sequences, roughly two fifths of them singletons. Sample: CD4+ T cells from blood, cultured in vitro. The source of these receptors is a human donor in good health. CDR3s include the opening cysteine and the closing phenylalanine or tryptophan. A D gene is named only where the DNA matches it firmly. Part of the rows lack a size; the others show once, few, many or a class for expanded clones.

cdr3_aa: CSARRRQPNQPQHF; cdr3_nt: TGCAGTGCTAGGCGCAGACAGCCCAATCAGCCCCAGCATTTT; clone_size: few; v_call: TRBV20-1; d_call: .; j_call: TRBJ1-5
cdr3_aa: CASRLDRAGNQPQHF; cdr3_nt: TGTGCCAGCAGGCTCGACAGGGCGGGCAATCAGCCCCAGCATTTT; clone_size: once; v_call: TRBV7-2; d_call: TRBD1; j_call: TRBJ1-5
cdr3_aa: CASSLRGQGNGSPLHF; cdr3_nt: TGTGCCAGCAGCCTCAGGGGACAGGGTAATGGTTCACCCCTCCACTTT; clone_size: once; v_call: TRBV11-2; d_call: TRBD1; j_call: TRBJ1-6
cdr3_aa: CSAIQGLDGYTF; cdr3_nt: TGCAGTGCTATACAGGGGCTTGATGGCTACACCTTC; clone_size: few; v_call: TRBV20-1; d_call: TRBD1; j_call: TRBJ1-2
cdr3_aa: CASSFPGTGISNQPQHF; cdr3_nt: TGTGCCAGCAGTTTCCCCGGGACAGGCATTAGCAATCAGCCCCAGCATTTT; clone_size: .; v_call: TRBV28; d_call: TRBD1; j_call: TRBJ1-5
cdr3_aa: CASSGLGGTGVHEQFF; cdr3_nt: TGTGCCAGCAGCGGACTCGGGGGTACGGGTGTCCATGAGCAGTTCTTC; clone_size: .; v_call: TRBV6-1; d_call: .; j_call: TRBJ2-1
cdr3_aa: CASSLAEAEQETQYF; cdr3_nt: TGTGCCAGCAGCTTAGCGGAGGCGGAACAAGAGACCCAGTACTTC; clone_size: .; v_call: TRBV7-7; d_call: .; j_call: TRBJ2-5
cdr3_aa: CATAAGSSYNEQFF; cdr3_nt: TGTGCCACCGCCGCGGGAAGCTCCTACAATGAGCAGTTCTTC; clone_size: .; v_call: TRBV15; d_call: .; j_call: TRBJ2-1
cdr3_aa: CASGDRMDYEQYF; cdr3_nt: TGTGCCAGCGGCGACAGGATGGACTACGAGCAGTACTTC; clone_size: .; v_call: TRBV12-3/TRBV12-4; d_call: .; j_call: TRBJ2-7
cdr3_aa: CASETKAGSIFETQYF; cdr3_nt: TGTGCCAGCGAAACCAAGGCAGGCAGCATTTTCGAGACCCAGTACTTC; clone_size: .; v_call: TRBV28; d_call: .; j_call: TRBJ2-5
cdr3_aa: CASSARPNTGELFF; cdr3_nt: TGCGCCAGCAGTGCTAGGCCGAACACCGGGGAGCTGTTTTTT; clone_size: .; v_call: TRBV10-1; d_call: .; j_call: TRBJ2-2
cdr3_aa: CSASEGNQPQHF; cdr3_nt: TGCAGTGCTAGTGAGGGGAATCAGCCCCAGCATTTT; clone_size: .; v_call: TRBV20-1; d_call: .; j_call: TRBJ1-5
cdr3_aa: CASSDSRPENEQFF; cdr3_nt: TGTGCCAGCAGTGACTCGAGGCCAGAAAATGAGCAGTTCTTC; clone_size: .; v_call: TRBV6-4; d_call: .; j_call: TRBJ2-1
cdr3_aa: CSAQDRGIGYTF; cdr3_nt: TGCAGTGCTCAGGACAGGGGGATAGGCTACACCTTC; clone_size: once; v_call: TRBV20-1; d_call: TRBD1; j_call: TRBJ1-2
cdr3_aa: CAWSASGGRGYGYTF; cdr3_nt: TGTGCCTGGAGTGCGTCAGGGGGAAGGGGTTATGGCTACACCTTC; clone_size: .; v_call: TRBV30; d_call: TRBD1; j_call: TRBJ1-2
cdr3_aa: CASSYGGARQNTEAFF; cdr3_nt: TGTGCCAGCAGTTACGGAGGGGCGCGACAGAACACTGAAGCTTTCTTT; clone_size: .; v_call: TRBV6-5; d_call: .; j_call: TRBJ1-1
cdr3_aa: CASSESQGINQPQHF; cdr3_nt: TGTGCCAGCAGTGAATCCCAGGGCATTAATCAGCCCCAGCATTTT; clone_size: .; v_call: TRBV6-1; d_call: .; j_call: TRBJ1-5
cdr3_aa: CASSEWRSSTDTQYF; cdr3_nt: TGTGCCAGCAGTGAATGGCGGTCGAGCACAGATACGCAGTATTTT; clone_size: .; v_call: TRBV2; d_call: .; j_call: TRBJ2-3
cdr3_aa: CASSPPGTSGVRQYF; cdr3_nt: TGTGCCAGCAGCCCCCCCGGGACTAGCGGAGTTAGGCAGTACTTC; clone_size: .; v_call: TRBV27; d_call: TRBD2; j_call: TRBJ2-7
cdr3_aa: CASSLTGDRAPGNQPQHF; cdr3_nt: TGTGCCAGCAGTCTTACCGGGGACAGGGCCCCTGGCAATCAGCCCCAGCATTTT; clone_size: .; v_call: TRBV12-3/TRBV12-4; d_call: TRBD1; j_call: TRBJ1-5
cdr3_aa: CASRDQNPRVLQYF; cdr3_nt: TGTGCCAGCAGGGATCAGAACCCAAGGGTGCTTCAGTACTTC; clone_size: .; v_call: TRBV5-6; d_call: .; j_call: TRBJ2-5
cdr3_aa: CASSSQETQYF; cdr3_nt: TGTGCCAGCAGCTCGCAAGAGACCCAGTACTTC; clone_size: .; v_call: TRBV7-2; d_call: .; j_call: TRBJ2-5
cdr3_aa: CASSLDSTDTQYF; cdr3_nt: TGTGCCAGCAGCTTGGACAGCACAGATACGCAGTATTTT; clone_size: few; v_call: TRBV5-4; d_call: .; j_call: TRBJ2-3
cdr3_aa: CSARDTGFAGSPLHF; cdr3_nt: TGCAGTGCTAGAGATACGGGGTTCGCGGGTTCACCCCTCCACTTT; clone_size: few; v_call: TRBV20-1; d_call: .; j_call: TRBJ1-6
cdr3_aa: CSANRGGTEAFF; cdr3_nt: TGCAGTGCGAACAGGGGAGGCACTGAAGCTTTCTTT; clone_size: few; v_call: TRBV20-1; d_call: TRBD1; j_call: TRBJ1-1
cdr3_aa: CASSTQGNTEAFF; cdr3_nt: TGTGCCAGCAGTACCCAGGGTAACACTGAAGCTTTCTTT; clone_size: .; v_call: TRBV28; d_call: .; j_call: TRBJ1-1
cdr3_aa: CASSYQEVSYEQYF; cdr3_nt: TGTGCCAGCAGTTACCAGGAGGTGTCCTACGAGCAGTACTTC; clone_size: few; v_call: TRBV6-5; d_call: .; j_call: TRBJ2-7
cdr3_aa: CASGKAGNQETQYF; cdr3_nt: TGTGCCAGCGGGAAAGCGGGGAACCAAGAGACCCAGTACTTC; clone_size: .; v_call: TRBV9; d_call: TRBD2; j_call: TRBJ2-5